The next 29 T cell receptor beta chains were all read from a single sample in a study of PD-L1 blockade in urothelial cancer. Libraries were prepared by immunoSEQ multiplex PCR; TCRdb keeps only in-frame clonotypes and omits some of them. Among about 38,000 clones, about 79% were seen once, and the ten largest hold roughly 18%. The sample here was PBMCs, taken around atezolizumab (anti-PD-L1) treatment. The receptors shown here come from a man aged 55-75 years with urothelial cancer.

The CDR3 is CASSLALTGGYGYTF. CDR3 bases: TGTGCCAGCAGCTTAGCTCTTACAGGGGGCTATGGCTACACCTTC. The chain recombines TRBV7-9 with TRBJ1-2, with 8 bases lining up with TRBD1. CDR1 and CDR2 (germline): SEHNR, FQNEAQ (reference sequence). This CDR3 has 15 residues. Unmatched junction bases numbered 4, after V lost 0 bases and J lost 4 bases.

This clone was seen more than once but under ten times. The chain combines TRBV2 with TRBJ2-7, with D maybe TRBD1 (5 bases). V shed 8 bases and J shed 2 bases, with 13 bases lying between them. CDR3 size: 13 residues. From germline, CDR1 is SNHLY and CDR2 FYNNEI. The CDR3 nucleotides are TGTGCCAGCGAACGCACAGGCACCTACGAGCAGTACTTC. This translates into CASERTGTYEQYF.

The chain employs TRBV19 and TRBJ2-7, with D uncertain. The CDR3 is 14 amino acids. Germline CDR1 is LNHDA and CDR2 is SQIVND (reference sequence). V shed 1 base and J shed 3 bases, with 10 bases lying between them. CDR3 region: CASSIVFTGYEQYF. The CDR3 bases are TGTGCCAGTAGTATAGTCTTCACGGGCTACGAGCAGTACTTC.

The chain recombines TRBV18 with TRBJ2-7; TRBD1 agrees at 12 bases. Unmatched junction bases numbered 9, after V lost 3 bases and J lost 0 bases. The CDR3 has 18 amino acids. CDR1 KGHSH and CDR2 LQKENI come from the germline V gene. In nucleotides, the CDR3 is TGTGCCAGCTCACCGGGACAGGGGGCGTTTCGGAGCTCCTACGAGCAGTACTTC. Residues: CASSPGQGAFRSSYEQYF.

The genes are TRBV7-2 and TRBJ2-3, with D possibly TRBD2 on 5 matching bases. V was pared by 5 bases and J by 2 bases, with 8 bases between. The CDR3 totals 13 residues. Germline assignment: CDR1 SGHTA and CDR2 FQGNSA. The CDR3 is CASSVGLTDTQYF. The CDR3 DNA follows: TGTGCCAGCAGCGTTGGACTCACAGATACGCAGTATTTT.

The rearrangement uses TRBV5-1 and TRBJ1-6, with 8 bases aligning to TRBD1. Trimming took 4 bases from V and 7 from J; bases not matched to a gene: 7. The germline gives CDR1 SGHRS, CDR2 YFSETQ. This CDR3 has 15 residues. The CDR3 DNA reads TGCGCCAGCAGCCGTGGGGCAGGGGGCAATTCACCCCTCCACTTT. Translating gives CASSRGAGGNSPLHF.

The chain links TRBV5-1 to TRBJ2-2; the D is unclear. V was shortened by 9 bases and J by 4 bases, with 13 bases between the two germline ends. The length of the CDR3 is 13 residues. Germline V CDR1 and CDR2: SGHRS, YFSETQ. CDR3 coding DNA: TGCGCCACCACTATAACCGGCACCGGGGAGCTGTTTTTT. Translation: CATTITGTGELFF.

This clone was counted only a few times. This chain uses TRBV30 with TRBJ1-5; D remains unclear. The CDR3 totals 13 residues. Germline V CDR1 and CDR2: GTSNPN, SVGIG (reference sequence). With 0 bases removed from V and 1 base from J, the gap between germline ends came to 4 bases. The CDR3 is CAWSVQSNQPQHF. The CDR3 region has the DNA TGTGCCTGGAGTGTTCAAAGCAATCAGCCCCAGCATTTT.

The V and J genes are TRBV19 and TRBJ1-1; the match to TRBD1 covers 9 bases. The V segment lost 6 bases and the J segment 4 bases; nucleotides outside the gene matches: 3. The CDR3 is made up of 13 amino acids. Per germline, CDR1 LNHDA and CDR2 SQIVND (reference sequence). Written as DNA, the CDR3 is TGTGCCAGTAGGGACAGGGGTCGCACTGAAGCTTTCTTT. It encodes CASRDRGRTEAFF.

In this sample, this clone turned up a few times. The genes are TRBV7-9 and TRBJ2-7, with TRBD2 identical over 10 bases. With 3 bases clipped from V and 5 bases from J, the junction kept 10 bases outside the gene matches. The CDR3 is 16 residues long. The germline V gene has CDR1 SEHNR and CDR2 FQNEAQ (reference sequence). CDR3 sequence reads: CASSFFRPSGGDEQYF. The DNA of the CDR3 is TGTGCCAGCAGCTTCTTCCGCCCTAGCGGGGGAGACGAGCAGTACTTC.

CDR3 bases: TGTGCCAGCAGCCCCGGACTTTCGTCAGAGCAGTACTTC. It yields the protein CASSPGLSSEQYF. The chain joins TRBV5-4 to TRBJ2-7; D might be TRBD2 (5 bases). The CDR3 has 13 residues. Germline V lookup: CDR1 SGHNT, CDR2 YYREEE (reference sequence). V was pared by 4 bases and J by 7 bases, with 15 bases between.

This chain links TRBV27 with TRBJ1-2, with a weak D call TRBD1 (6 bases). The germline V gene encodes CDR1 MNHEY and CDR2 SMNVEV (reference sequence). This CDR3 spans 19 amino acids. Trimming pared 1 base from V and 4 bases from J, leaving 25 bases between. The CDR3 DNA reads TGTGCCAGCAGTTTATTATTGCCCGACAGGTCTTATCCTTCCTATGGCTACACCTTC. Translated, it gives CASSLLLPDRSYPSYGYTF.

Written as DNA, the CDR3 is TGTGCCAGCAGTCGCCGCGGGGGGGGAGCCTACGAGCAGTACTTC. Its protein product is CASSRRGGGAYEQYF. The genes are TRBV6-5 and TRBJ2-7; 9 nucleotides line up with TRBD2. J gave up 2 bases and V 5 bases, and 7 bases lay outside the gene matches. The CDR3 totals 15 residues. CDR1 and CDR2 from the germline V gene are MNHEY and SVGAGI.

The chain has TRBV5-1 and TRBJ2-7; 7 nucleotides align to TRBD1. The trim removed 4 bases at V and 3 bases at J, leaving 4 bases unmatched. The length of the CDR3 is 13 residues. The germline gives CDR1 SGHRS, CDR2 YFSETQ. CDR3 sequence: CASSLRQGYEQYF. DNA of the CDR3: TGCGCCAGCAGCCTCCGACAGGGCTACGAGCAGTACTTC.

The chain is built from TRBV7-2 and TRBJ2-3; TRBD2 aligns across 8 bases. Germline V lookup: CDR1 SGHTA, CDR2 FQGNSA. The junction had 5 bases not matched to a gene; V was cut back by 4 bases and J by 2 bases. The CDR3 has 15 residues. The CDR3 bases are TGTGCCAGCAGCTCAATAGCGGGACTCACAGATACGCAGTATTTT. Translation: CASSSIAGLTDTQYF.

This rearrangement joins TRBV27 to TRBJ1-6, with D possibly matching TRBD1 (5 bases). The V end lost 11 bases, the J end lost 10 bases, and 18 bases lay between the germline ends. CDR3 size: 13 residues. Germline V gene lookup returns CDR1 MNHEY and CDR2 SMNVEV (reference sequence). CDR3 coding DNA: TGTGCCGGAGGAGGGACGTTCGGGTCACCCCTCCACTTT. Amino acids: CAGGGTFGSPLHF.

This chain joins TRBV30 and TRBJ2-3; 7 positions match TRBD1. There are 15 residues in the CDR3. Trimming at V came to 0 bases and at J to 0 bases, leaving 3 bases not matched to a gene. The V gene's germline CDR1 is GTSNPN and CDR2 SVGIG (reference sequence). The CDR3 nucleotides are TGTGCCTGGAGTGTAGGGACAGCGAGCACAGATACGCAGTATTTT. As protein: CAWSVGTASTDTQYF.

This chain links TRBV6-4 with TRBJ2-4; D is undetermined. Trimming cost V 11 bases and J 0 bases, with 8 bases left between them. The CDR3 extends over 12 amino acids. CDR1 and CDR2 from the germline V gene are MRHNA and SNTAGT. CDR3 nucleotide sequence: TGTGCCGGCCGATTAGCCAAAAACATTCAGTACTTC. Amino acids: CAGRLAKNIQYF.

The chain recombines TRBV5-1 with TRBJ2-2; TRBD1 is a possible D gene (6 bases). V shed 2 bases and J shed 4 bases, with 12 bases lying between them. Germline lookup yields CDR1 SGHRS and CDR2 YFSETQ. This CDR3 is 15 amino acids long. The CDR3 spells CASSFRDTSTGELFF. CDR3 sequence (DNA): TGCGCCAGCAGCTTCCGGGACACCAGCACCGGGGAGCTGTTTTTT.

The chain combines TRBV30 with TRBJ2-3; 8 nucleotides agree with TRBD2. CDR3 length equals 15 residues. CDR1 and CDR2 (germline): GTSNPN, SVGIG (reference sequence). The V gene end was trimmed by 1 base and the J gene end by 0 bases; junction bases not matched to a gene: 3. Here the CDR3 reads CAWSAGGVSTDTQYF. The CDR3 nucleotides are TGTGCCTGGAGTGCCGGGGGGGTAAGCACAGATACGCAGTATTTT.

The CDR3 sequence is CASSGYRTGELFF. CDR3 sequence (DNA): TGTGCCAGCAGCGGGTACAGGACCGGGGAGCTGTTTTTT. The gene calls are TRBV9 and TRBJ2-2; D is perhaps TRBD1 (5 bases). The CDR3 runs to 13 residues. Trimming removed 3 bases from V and 5 bases from J, with 8 bases in between. Germline assignment: CDR1 SGDLS and CDR2 YYNGEE.

CDR3 in DNA: TGTGCCAGCAGCTTGGCGCGGACACACTCCATGAACACTGAAGCTTTCTTT. Translation gives CASSLARTHSMNTEAFF. This chain uses TRBV5-6 with TRBJ1-1; TRBD1 is a possible D gene (5 bases). Trimming removed 0 bases from V and 0 bases from J, with 15 bases in between. This CDR3 has 17 residues. Germline V gene data show CDR1 as SGHDT and CDR2 as YYEEEE.

The V and J genes are TRBV7-9 and TRBJ1-1, with a weak D call TRBD1 (5 bases). The CDR3 runs 15 residues. Germline values: CDR1 SEHNR, CDR2 FQNEAQ (reference sequence). V lost 5 bases to trimming and J lost 0 bases, with 13 bases between them. The CDR3 here is CASSPTTEMNTEAFF. DNA for the CDR3: TGTGCCAGCAGCCCGACGACAGAAATGAACACTGAAGCTTTCTTT.

The V and J genes are TRBV6-5 and TRBJ1-1, with 8 bases lining up with TRBD1. From germline, CDR1 is MNHEY and CDR2 SVGAGI. CDR3 length equals 12 residues. The V gene end was trimmed by 6 bases and the J gene end by 8 bases; junction bases not matched to a gene: 5. DNA of the CDR3: TGTGCCAGCAGGGCCGGGGACAGGGAAGCTTTCTTT. Protein product: CASRAGDREAFF.

The rearrangement joins TRBV5-4 to TRBJ2-7; 13 bases align to TRBD2. The CDR3 has 17 amino acids. V lost 5 bases and J lost 3; bases outside the gene matches: 11. The germline V gene has CDR1 SGHNT and CDR2 YYREEE (reference sequence). The CDR3 is CASSPTAGTSGDYEQYF. The CDR3 DNA reads TGTGCCAGCAGTCCGACCGCCGGGACTAGCGGGGACTACGAGCAGTACTTC.

This clone has a handful of counts. V is TRBV12-5 and J is TRBJ2-2; D gene uncertain. CDR3 length equals 16 residues. V lost 4 bases and J lost 0, with 12 bases in between. Germline V gene lookup returns CDR1 LGHNT and CDR2 FRNRAP. In DNA, the CDR3 is TGTGCTAGTGGTTCCCTGACATTCGCGAACACCGGGGAGCTGTTTTTT. It yields the protein CASGSLTFANTGELFF.

This clone appeared a few times. CDR3 in DNA: TGTGCCAGCAGCGTAGCAGGGGCCGGTGAAAAACTGTTTTTT. Translating it yields CASSVAGAGEKLFF. This chain connects TRBV9 to TRBJ1-4, with D possibly matching TRBD1 (6 bases). Germline V gene data show CDR1 as SGDLS and CDR2 as YYNGEE. This CDR3 has 14 amino acids. With 0 bases removed from V and 7 bases from J, the gap between germline ends came to 10 bases.

The chain joins TRBV9 to TRBJ1-6; maybe TRBD1 (5 bases). Germline CDR1 is SGDLS and CDR2 is YYNGEE. This CDR3 is 15 amino acids long. Trimming cost V 4 bases and J 0 bases, with 8 bases left between them. CDR3 nucleotides: TGTGCCAGCAGCCGACAGCTCTCCTATAATTCACCCCTCCACTTT. Translated: CASSRQLSYNSPLHF. The full variable domain, in which reference TRBV9 and TRBJ1-6 provide the parts outside the CDR3, is DSGVTQTPKHLITATGQRVTLRCSPRSGDLSVYWYQQSLDQGLQFLIQYYNGEERAKGNILERFSAQQFPDLHSELNLSSLELGDSALYFCASSRQLSYNSPLHFGNGTRLTVT.

The chain recombines TRBV6-5 with TRBJ2-7, with D uncertain. V was pared by 2 bases and J by 3 bases, with 8 bases between. CDR1 and CDR2 from the germline V gene are MNHEY and SVGAGI. This CDR3 comprises 13 residues. The CDR3 loop is CASSYPGSYEQYF. The DNA for the CDR3 is TGTGCCAGCAGTTACCCTGGCAGCTACGAGCAGTACTTC.